Listed below are T cell receptor beta chains from one sample, sequenced in a study of vaccination effects on CD4 cells after COVID-19. Profiling relied on immunoSEQ multiplex PCR, and the TCRdb table lists in-frame clones only, not all of them. The repertoire holds approximately 45,000 clones, around 74% seen once, with roughly 8.8% in the top ten. The antigens of these receptors remain unknown. Sequences were derived from CD4+ T cells from PBMCs cultured without peptide, sampled before COVID-19 vaccination. Receptors were obtained from a human donor who had a prior SARS-CoV-2 infection. Both conserved end residues are part of each CDR3. The order of the fields is V gene, D gene, clone size, J gene, CDR3 DNA, CDR3 protein. A D gene is named only where the DNA matches it firmly. Not all rows give a size; the values are once, few, many and, for expanded clones, a class.

v_call: TRBV2; d_call: -; clone_size: -; j_call: TRBJ2-1; cdr3_nt: TGTGCCAGCAGTGAATCCGGCCGGTGGGGGAATGAGCAGTTCTTC; cdr3_aa: CASSESGRWGNEQFF
v_call: TRBV13; d_call: -; clone_size: -; j_call: TRBJ1-5; cdr3_nt: TGTGCCAGCAGCTTTTATGGGGCCAATCAGCCCCAGCATTTT; cdr3_aa: CASSFYGANQPQHF
v_call: TRBV19; d_call: TRBD1; clone_size: -; j_call: TRBJ2-7; cdr3_nt: TGTGCCAGTAAGCCGGGGACAGGGGGCGGCGAGCAGTACTTC; cdr3_aa: CASKPGTGGGEQYF
v_call: TRBV5-4; d_call: TRBD1; clone_size: -; j_call: TRBJ1-1; cdr3_nt: TGTGCCAGCAGTTTGGCACAGGGGAGGAGGACTGAAGCTTTCTTT; cdr3_aa: CASSLAQGRRTEAFF
v_call: TRBV4-2; d_call: -; clone_size: -; j_call: TRBJ2-3; cdr3_nt: TGTGCCAGCAGCCAAGAGACAGATACGCAGTATTTT; cdr3_aa: CASSQETDTQYF
v_call: TRBV7-9; d_call: -; clone_size: few; j_call: TRBJ2-1; cdr3_nt: TGTGCCAGCAGCTTAATTAATGAGCAGTTCTTC; cdr3_aa: CASSLINEQFF
v_call: TRBV5-1; d_call: -; clone_size: -; j_call: TRBJ1-1; cdr3_nt: TGCGCCAGCAGCTCCTCACCCGGACAGAACACTGAAGCTTTCTTT; cdr3_aa: CASSSSPGQNTEAFF
v_call: TRBV12-3/TRBV12-4; d_call: -; clone_size: -; j_call: TRBJ1-1; cdr3_nt: TGTGCCAGCAGACCGGACAGCTACACTGAAGCTTTCTTT; cdr3_aa: CASRPDSYTEAFF
v_call: TRBV5-6; d_call: -; clone_size: once; j_call: TRBJ2-5; cdr3_nt: TGTGCCAGCAGCTTGGGGCTGTCACAAGAGACCCAGTACTTC; cdr3_aa: CASSLGLSQETQYF
v_call: TRBV4-2; d_call: TRBD1; clone_size: -; j_call: TRBJ1-1; cdr3_nt: TGTGCCAGCAGGCTCGGACAGGGGAAGAACACTGAAGCTTTCTTT; cdr3_aa: CASRLGQGKNTEAFF
v_call: TRBV5-4; d_call: -; clone_size: -; j_call: TRBJ2-3; cdr3_nt: TGTGCCAGCAGCTTGTTTAGGGGTAGCACAGATACGCAGTATTTT; cdr3_aa: CASSLFRGSTDTQYF
v_call: TRBV12-5; d_call: TRBD2; clone_size: once; j_call: TRBJ2-7; cdr3_nt: TGTGCTAGTGGTATCGCGGGGGGGCGGGAGCAGTACTTC; cdr3_aa: CASGIAGGREQYF
v_call: TRBV9; d_call: -; clone_size: -; j_call: TRBJ2-7; cdr3_nt: TGTGCCAGCAGCGTAGGTCCGGGTGAGGCAAGAGCTCCCTACGAGCAGTACTTC; cdr3_aa: CASSVGPGEARAPYEQYF
v_call: TRBV5-4; d_call: TRBD2; clone_size: -; j_call: TRBJ2-5; cdr3_nt: TGTGCCAGCAGCGATTTAGCGGGGCCTTACTCAGAGACCCAGTACTTC; cdr3_aa: CASSDLAGPYSETQYF
v_call: TRBV7-3; d_call: -; clone_size: -; j_call: TRBJ2-2; cdr3_nt: TGTGCCAGCAGCTTAAGTGGTGGCTATTCTACCGGGGAGCTGTTTTTT; cdr3_aa: CASSLSGGYSTGELFF
v_call: TRBV27; d_call: -; clone_size: -; j_call: TRBJ2-7; cdr3_nt: TGTGCCAGCCATAGAGAGGGGGCCTACGAGCAGTACTTC; cdr3_aa: CASHREGAYEQYF
v_call: TRBV12-3/TRBV12-4; d_call: -; clone_size: -; j_call: TRBJ2-7; cdr3_nt: TGTGCCAGCAGTTGGGCAGGGGTGGGCGAGCAGTACTTC; cdr3_aa: CASSWAGVGEQYF
v_call: TRBV5-1; d_call: -; clone_size: -; j_call: TRBJ2-5; cdr3_nt: TGCGCCAGCAGCTTGGGTGTGCCGGGGGCAGGAACCCAGTACTTC; cdr3_aa: CASSLGVPGAGTQYF
v_call: TRBV5-1; d_call: -; clone_size: -; j_call: TRBJ1-3; cdr3_nt: TGCGCCAGCAGCTTGGGCCGGCCGAGCTCTGGAAACACCATATATTTT; cdr3_aa: CASSLGRPSSGNTIYF
v_call: TRBV5-8; d_call: -; clone_size: -; j_call: TRBJ2-1; cdr3_nt: TGTGCCAGCACCTGGGGGTACAATGAGCAGTTCTTC; cdr3_aa: CASTWGYNEQFF
v_call: TRBV5-4; d_call: -; clone_size: few; j_call: TRBJ2-1; cdr3_nt: TGTGCCAGCAGCGGATCGATGAGCTCCTACAATGAGCAGTTCTTC; cdr3_aa: CASSGSMSSYNEQFF
v_call: TRBV18; d_call: -; clone_size: once; j_call: TRBJ2-2; cdr3_nt: TGTGCCAGCTCACCGCTATACAGGGACACCGGGGAGCTGTTTTTT; cdr3_aa: CASSPLYRDTGELFF
v_call: TRBV12-2; d_call: -; clone_size: -; j_call: TRBJ1-2; cdr3_nt: TGTGCAAGTCGCTTAGTGGTGGACGCCAGCTGGGACTATGGCTACACCTTC; cdr3_aa: CASRLVVDASWDYGYTF
v_call: TRBV19; d_call: -; clone_size: -; j_call: TRBJ1-5; cdr3_nt: TGTGCCAGTAGTATAGGGGATTGGGGTTTTAGCAATCAGCCCCAGCATTTT; cdr3_aa: CASSIGDWGFSNQPQHF
v_call: TRBV5-1; d_call: TRBD1; clone_size: -; j_call: TRBJ1-3; cdr3_nt: TGCGCCAGCAGCTGGGACAGGCACTACTCTGGAAACACCATATATTTT; cdr3_aa: CASSWDRHYSGNTIYF
v_call: TRBV18; d_call: TRBD2; clone_size: -; j_call: TRBJ2-1; cdr3_nt: TGTGCCAGCTCACCTTCCACTAGCGGCAATGAGCAGTTCTTC; cdr3_aa: CASSPSTSGNEQFF
v_call: TRBV7-9; d_call: TRBD2; clone_size: -; j_call: TRBJ2-5; cdr3_nt: TGTGCCAGCAGCTCCTCGACTAGTGCGGGGGCCCAGTACTTC; cdr3_aa: CASSSSTSAGAQYF
v_call: TRBV7-8; d_call: -; clone_size: -; j_call: TRBJ1-3; cdr3_nt: TGTGCCAGCAGCTTAGGTTTGACGGCGGCTTTCACCATATATTTT; cdr3_aa: CASSLGLTAAFTIYF
v_call: TRBV16; d_call: TRBD2; clone_size: -; j_call: TRBJ2-3; cdr3_nt: TGTGCCAGCAGCCTATATAGCGGGGGCAACACAGATACGCAGTATTTT; cdr3_aa: CASSLYSGGNTDTQYF
v_call: TRBV25-1; d_call: -; clone_size: -; j_call: TRBJ1-2; cdr3_nt: TGTGCCAGCAGTGAACTCGTTCGGGATGGCTACACCTTC; cdr3_aa: CASSELVRDGYTF
v_call: TRBV12-3/TRBV12-4; d_call: TRBD2; clone_size: -; j_call: TRBJ2-1; cdr3_nt: TGTGCCAGCAGTTACGCTAGCGGGAGACTGTTCTTC; cdr3_aa: CASSYASGRLFF
v_call: TRBV11-3; d_call: -; clone_size: -; j_call: TRBJ2-2; cdr3_nt: TGTGCCAGCAGCACTCTAGCGTCGAACACCGGGGAGCTGTTTTTT; cdr3_aa: CASSTLASNTGELFF
v_call: TRBV5-4; d_call: -; clone_size: -; j_call: TRBJ1-2; cdr3_nt: TGTGCCAGCAGCCAACAGTTTTATGGCTACACCTTC; cdr3_aa: CASSQQFYGYTF
v_call: TRBV24-1; d_call: -; clone_size: -; j_call: TRBJ2-3; cdr3_nt: TGTGCCACCAGTGAGCGGGGCCAGTCAGATACGCAGTATTTT; cdr3_aa: CATSERGQSDTQYF
v_call: TRBV29-1; d_call: -; clone_size: few; j_call: TRBJ1-2; cdr3_nt: TGCAGCGTTGCGGGAGCGGCTGTGTATGGCTACACCTTC; cdr3_aa: CSVAGAAVYGYTF
v_call: TRBV5-1; d_call: -; clone_size: -; j_call: TRBJ1-1; cdr3_nt: TGCGCCAGCAGCTTGGTGAGGGGGTATACTGAAGCTTTCTTT; cdr3_aa: CASSLVRGYTEAFF
v_call: TRBV18; d_call: TRBD1; clone_size: -; j_call: TRBJ1-2; cdr3_nt: TGTGCCAGCTCACCGGGACAGTTCTTCTATGGCTACACCTTC; cdr3_aa: CASSPGQFFYGYTF
v_call: TRBV5-1; d_call: -; clone_size: few; j_call: TRBJ1-1; cdr3_nt: TGCGCCAGCAGCTCTGGCGGACAGACGAACACTGAAGCTTTCTTT; cdr3_aa: CASSSGGQTNTEAFF
v_call: TRBV18; d_call: -; clone_size: -; j_call: TRBJ1-3; cdr3_nt: TGTGCCAGCTCACCACGACAGGCCCTCGGAAACACCATATATTTT; cdr3_aa: CASSPRQALGNTIYF
v_call: TRBV11-3; d_call: -; clone_size: -; j_call: TRBJ2-5; cdr3_nt: TGTGCCAGCAGCTTAGTTGAGACCCAGTACTTC; cdr3_aa: CASSLVETQYF
v_call: TRBV5-1; d_call: -; clone_size: -; j_call: TRBJ1-3; cdr3_nt: TGCGCCAGCAGCCTTGGGAGTGGCAGTATTACTGGAAACACCATATATTTT; cdr3_aa: CASSLGSGSITGNTIYF
v_call: TRBV5-6; d_call: TRBD1; clone_size: -; j_call: TRBJ2-7; cdr3_nt: TGTGCCAGCAGCCAGACCGGTTTTCGAGGCCCAGGGGGTGTCGAGCAGTACTTC; cdr3_aa: CASSQTGFRGPGGVEQYF
v_call: TRBV5-1; d_call: -; clone_size: -; j_call: TRBJ2-1; cdr3_nt: TGCGCCAGCAGCTTGTACGGGAGTCGGGATGAGCAGTTCTTC; cdr3_aa: CASSLYGSRDEQFF
v_call: TRBV5-1; d_call: TRBD1; clone_size: -; j_call: TRBJ2-5; cdr3_nt: TGCGCCAGCAGCTTGGGACAGGGTTGGGAGACCCAGTACTTC; cdr3_aa: CASSLGQGWETQYF
v_call: TRBV10-3; d_call: TRBD1; clone_size: -; j_call: TRBJ1-6; cdr3_nt: TGTGCCATCAGTCAGACAGGGGGCAAAACTAATTCACCCCTCCACTTT; cdr3_aa: CAISQTGGKTNSPLHF
v_call: TRBV19; d_call: TRBD1; clone_size: once; j_call: TRBJ1-3; cdr3_nt: TGTGCCAGTAGTATAAATTTCGGGACAGCGCTCTCTGGAAACACCATATATTTT; cdr3_aa: CASSINFGTALSGNTIYF
v_call: TRBV6-5; d_call: -; clone_size: -; j_call: TRBJ1-3; cdr3_nt: TGTGCCAGCAGACGACAGTCGTCCTCCGGAAACACCATATATTTT; cdr3_aa: CASRRQSSSGNTIYF